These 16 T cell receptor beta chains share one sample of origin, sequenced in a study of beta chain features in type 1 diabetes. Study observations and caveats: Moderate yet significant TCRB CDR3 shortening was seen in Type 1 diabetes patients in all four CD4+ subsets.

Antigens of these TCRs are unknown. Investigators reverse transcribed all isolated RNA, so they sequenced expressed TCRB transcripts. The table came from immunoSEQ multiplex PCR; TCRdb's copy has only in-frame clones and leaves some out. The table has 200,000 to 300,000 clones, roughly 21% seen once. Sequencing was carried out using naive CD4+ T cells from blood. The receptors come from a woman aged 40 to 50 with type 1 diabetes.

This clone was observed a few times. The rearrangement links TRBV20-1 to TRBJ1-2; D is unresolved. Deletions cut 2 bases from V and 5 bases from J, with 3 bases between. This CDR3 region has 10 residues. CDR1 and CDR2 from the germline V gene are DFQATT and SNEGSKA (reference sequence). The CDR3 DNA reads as TGCAGTGCTAGACCGTATGGCTACACCTTC. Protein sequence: CSARPYGYTF.

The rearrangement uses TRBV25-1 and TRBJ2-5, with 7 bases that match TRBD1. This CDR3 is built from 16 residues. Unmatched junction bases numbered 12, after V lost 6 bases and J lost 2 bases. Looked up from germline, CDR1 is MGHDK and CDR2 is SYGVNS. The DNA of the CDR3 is TGTGCCAGCAGCTGGGGAAAGGGGGCTTATCAAGAGACCCAGTACTTC. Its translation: CASSWGKGAYQETQYF.

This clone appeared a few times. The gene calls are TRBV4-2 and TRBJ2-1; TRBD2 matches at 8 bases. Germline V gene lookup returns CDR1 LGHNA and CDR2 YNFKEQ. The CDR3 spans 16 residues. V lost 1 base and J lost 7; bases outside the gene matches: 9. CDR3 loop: CASSQGLAGLQNEQFF. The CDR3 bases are TGTGCCAGCAGCCAAGGGCTAGCGGGCCTGCAGAATGAGCAGTTCTTC.

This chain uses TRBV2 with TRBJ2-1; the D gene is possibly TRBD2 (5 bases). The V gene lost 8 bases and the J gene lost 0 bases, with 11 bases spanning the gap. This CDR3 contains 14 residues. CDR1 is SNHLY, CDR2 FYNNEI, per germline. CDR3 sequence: CASLTGSSYNEQFF. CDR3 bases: TGTGCCAGCTTGACTGGGAGCTCCTACAATGAGCAGTTCTTC.

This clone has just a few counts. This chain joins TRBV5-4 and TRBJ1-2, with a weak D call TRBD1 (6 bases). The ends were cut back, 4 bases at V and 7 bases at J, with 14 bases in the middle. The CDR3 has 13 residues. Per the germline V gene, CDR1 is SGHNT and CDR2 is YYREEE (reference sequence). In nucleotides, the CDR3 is TGTGCCAGCAGCCGACAGGAAACGCGTGGCTACACCTTC. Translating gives CASSRQETRGYTF.

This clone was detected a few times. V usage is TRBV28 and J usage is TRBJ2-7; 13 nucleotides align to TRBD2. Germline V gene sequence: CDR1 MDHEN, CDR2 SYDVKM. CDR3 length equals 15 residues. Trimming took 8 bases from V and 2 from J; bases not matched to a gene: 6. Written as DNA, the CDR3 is TGTGCCAGCGCCCCGACTAGCGGGGGGACCTACGAGCAGTACTTC. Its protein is CASAPTSGGTYEQYF.

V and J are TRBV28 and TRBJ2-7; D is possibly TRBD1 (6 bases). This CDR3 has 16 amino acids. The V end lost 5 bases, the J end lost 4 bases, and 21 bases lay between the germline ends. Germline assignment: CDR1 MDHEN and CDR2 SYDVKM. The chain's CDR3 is CASSLPGVPTEYEQYF. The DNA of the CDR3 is TGTGCCAGCAGTCTCCCAGGGGTCCCCACCGAGTACGAGCAGTACTTC.

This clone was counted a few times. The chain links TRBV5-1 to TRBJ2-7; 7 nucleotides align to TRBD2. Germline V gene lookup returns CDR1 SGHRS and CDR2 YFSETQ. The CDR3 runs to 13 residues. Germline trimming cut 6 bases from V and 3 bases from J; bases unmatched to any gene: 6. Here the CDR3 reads CASTERDGYEQYF. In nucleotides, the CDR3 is TGCGCCAGCACTGAGCGGGATGGCTACGAGCAGTACTTC. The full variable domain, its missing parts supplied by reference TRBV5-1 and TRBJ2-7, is KAGVTQTPRYLIKTRGQQVTLSCSPISGHRSVSWYQQTPGQGLQFLFEYFSETQRNKGNFPGRFSGRQFSNSRSEMNVSTLELGDSALYLCASTERDGYEQYFGPGTRLTVT.

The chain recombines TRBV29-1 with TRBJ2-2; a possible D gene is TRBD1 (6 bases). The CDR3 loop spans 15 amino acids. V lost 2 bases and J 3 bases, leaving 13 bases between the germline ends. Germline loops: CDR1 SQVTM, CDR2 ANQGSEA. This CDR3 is CSVEMRDTYTGELFF. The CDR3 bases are TGCAGCGTTGAAATGAGGGACACCTACACCGGGGAGCTGTTTTTT.

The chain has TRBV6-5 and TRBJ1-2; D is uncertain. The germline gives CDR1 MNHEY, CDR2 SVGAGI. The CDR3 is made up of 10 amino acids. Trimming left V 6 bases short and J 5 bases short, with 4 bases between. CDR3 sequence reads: CASRSYGYTF. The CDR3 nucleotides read TGTGCCAGCAGGTCGTATGGCTACACCTTC.

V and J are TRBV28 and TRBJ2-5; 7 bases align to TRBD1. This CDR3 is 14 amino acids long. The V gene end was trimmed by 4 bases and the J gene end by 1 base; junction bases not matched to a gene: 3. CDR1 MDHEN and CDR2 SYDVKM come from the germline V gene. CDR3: CASSSDRIQETQYF. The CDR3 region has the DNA TGTGCCAGCAGTTCGGACAGGATCCAAGAGACCCAGTACTTC. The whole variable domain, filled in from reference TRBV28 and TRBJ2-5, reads DVKVTQSSRYLVKRTGEKVFLECVQDMDHENMFWYRQDPGLGLRLIYFSYDVKMKEKGDIPEGYSVSREKKERFSLILESASTNQTSMYLCASSSDRIQETQYFGPGTRLLVL.

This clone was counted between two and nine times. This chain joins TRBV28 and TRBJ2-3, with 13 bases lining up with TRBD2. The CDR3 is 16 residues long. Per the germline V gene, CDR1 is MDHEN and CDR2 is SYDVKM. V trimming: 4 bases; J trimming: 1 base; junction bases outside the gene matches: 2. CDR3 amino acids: CASSSGLAGRTDTQYF. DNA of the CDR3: TGTGCCAGCAGTTCGGGACTAGCGGGACGCACAGATACGCAGTATTTT.

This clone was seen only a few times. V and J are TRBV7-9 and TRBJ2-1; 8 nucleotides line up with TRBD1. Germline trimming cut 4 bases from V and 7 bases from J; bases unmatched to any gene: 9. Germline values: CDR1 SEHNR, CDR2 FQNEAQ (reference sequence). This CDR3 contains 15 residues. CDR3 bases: TGTGCCAGCAGCTCCGGACAGGGAATCCGGAATGAGCAGTTCTTC. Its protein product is CASSSGQGIRNEQFF.

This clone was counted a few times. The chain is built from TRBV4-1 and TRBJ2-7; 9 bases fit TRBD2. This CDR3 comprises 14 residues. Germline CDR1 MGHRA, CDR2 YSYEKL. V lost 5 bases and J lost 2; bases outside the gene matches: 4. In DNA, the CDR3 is TGCGCCAGCAGCAATAGCGGGAGACCCTACGAGCAGTACTTC. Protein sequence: CASSNSGRPYEQYF.

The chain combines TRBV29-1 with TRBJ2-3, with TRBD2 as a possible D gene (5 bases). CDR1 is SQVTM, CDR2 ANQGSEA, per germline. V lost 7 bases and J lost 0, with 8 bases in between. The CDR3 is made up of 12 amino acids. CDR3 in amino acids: CSARTSTDTQYF. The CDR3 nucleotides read TGCAGCGCTCGGACTAGCACAGATACGCAGTATTTT.

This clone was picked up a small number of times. The CDR3 nucleotides read TGTGCCAGCAGCTTACGCAGGGGCAATAATTCACCCCTCCACTTT. Its protein product is CASSLRRGNNSPLHF. This chain joins TRBV7-2 and TRBJ1-6; perhaps TRBD1 as D (6 bases). CDR1 is SGHTA and CDR2 is FQGNSA in the germline V gene. The CDR3 is 15 amino acids. V lost 2 bases and J 5 bases, leaving 10 bases between the germline ends. The full variable domain, its missing parts supplied by reference TRBV7-2 and TRBJ1-6, is GAGVSQSPSNKVTEKGKDVELRCDPISGHTALYWYRQSLGQGLEFLIYFQGNSAPDKSGLPSDRFSAERTGGSVSTLTIQRTQQEDSAVYLCASSLRRGNNSPLHFGNGTRLTVT.